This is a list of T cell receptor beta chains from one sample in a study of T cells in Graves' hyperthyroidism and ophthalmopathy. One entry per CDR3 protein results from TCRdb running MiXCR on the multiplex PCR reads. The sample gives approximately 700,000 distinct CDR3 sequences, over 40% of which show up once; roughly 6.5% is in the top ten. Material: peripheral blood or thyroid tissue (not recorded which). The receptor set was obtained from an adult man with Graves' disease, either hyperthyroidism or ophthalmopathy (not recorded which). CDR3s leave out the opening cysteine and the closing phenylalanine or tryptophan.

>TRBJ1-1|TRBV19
ASSIGQGLTEAF
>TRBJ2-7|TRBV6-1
ASREHHRDYEQY
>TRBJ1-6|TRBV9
ASSVEQGAGVSPLH
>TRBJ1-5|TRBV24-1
ATSEQRLSNQPQH
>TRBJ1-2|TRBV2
ASIEDHRYGYT
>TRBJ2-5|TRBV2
ASSPEAERFGETQY
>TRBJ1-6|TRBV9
ASSSQDREDSPLH
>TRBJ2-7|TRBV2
ASSEGTSYEQY
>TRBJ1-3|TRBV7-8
ASRKVSSGNTIY
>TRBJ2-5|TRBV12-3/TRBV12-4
ASSPASGVAETQY
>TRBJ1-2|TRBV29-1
SLGRTGNYGYT
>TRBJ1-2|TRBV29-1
SVERDRGFPGSGYT
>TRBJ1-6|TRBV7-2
ASSLAPSPLH
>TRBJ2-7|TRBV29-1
SVDMGRLGGHEQY
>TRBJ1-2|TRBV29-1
SVETIYNYGYT
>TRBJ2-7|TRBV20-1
SASPSGRDGYEQY
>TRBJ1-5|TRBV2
ASSPGGANSNQPQH
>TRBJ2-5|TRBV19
ASSIQGYQETQY
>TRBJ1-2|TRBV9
ASSLPSSYGYT
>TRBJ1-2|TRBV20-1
SARDGVHGYT
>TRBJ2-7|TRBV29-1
SGRDTYEQY
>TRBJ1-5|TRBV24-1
ATSVADGGNQPQH
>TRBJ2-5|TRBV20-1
NAREETQY
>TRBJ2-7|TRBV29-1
SIWTSGSFNEQY
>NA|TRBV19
ASSSYGLANEQF